This T cell receptor beta chain was captured in a study of T cell responses to AZD1222 COVID-19 vaccine. General observations from the study: The sample set comprised mostly white British donors with more females, and clonal diversity was possibly underestimated. Two AZD1222 administrations were followed by greater Spike-specific TCR breadth and depth. Spike as a whole was targeted by vaccine-associated CD4 TCRs, dominant at 160-218 and 743-854. The peak T cell response came first, and repertoires were sampled only after it.

As regards this clone: No antigen is known for it.

V shed 7 bases and J shed 0 bases, with 9 bases lying between them. This CDR3 is 14 amino acids long. Germline V CDR1 and CDR2: MDHEN, SYDVKM. Assay used: immunoSEQ multiplex PCR; TCRdb lists only in-frame clones, some missing. The profile shows roughly 140,000 clones, around nine tenths of them singletons. This TCR derives from an adult in good health. The rearrangement links TRBV28 to TRBJ1-4; tentative D call: TRBD1 (5 bases). Here the sequenced sample was peripheral blood, taken on day 0 of AZD1222 vaccination. The CDR3 DNA reads TGTGCCAGCAAGGGACCGCCAACTAATGAAAAACTGTTTTTT. This codes for CASKGPPTNEKLFF.